The next 25 T cell receptor beta chains were all read from a single sample in a study of blood T cells in healthy people across ages. Then a second PCR, running roughly 7 to 11 cycles, was carried out with a sample-barcoded 5' primer and a J-beta primer mix. TCRdb itself ran the 5' RACE reads through MiXCR, one entry per CDR3 protein. The sample consists of over a million distinct CDR3 sequences, about 40% of them appearing once. The specimen was blood. The receptors derive from a young woman in good health.

The CDR3 spells CSAPGAFSYEQYF. CDR3 sequence (DNA): TGCAGTGCTCCGGGAGCGTTCTCCTACGAGCAGTACTTC. V usage is TRBV20-1 and J usage is TRBJ2-7; a possible D gene is TRBD2 (6 bases). Between the trimmed V and J ends, which lost 5 bases and 0 bases, there was a span of 11 bases. The CDR3 runs to 13 residues. The germline V gene has CDR1 DFQATT and CDR2 SNEGSKA (reference sequence).

This chain links TRBV12-3 or TRBV12-4 with TRBJ2-2; 7 bases map to TRBD2. The CDR3 runs to 13 residues. After removal of 7 bases from V and 10 bases from J, the junction contained 9 bases not matched to a gene. The CDR3 DNA sequence: TGTGCCAGCATCCGGGACTATGGTGCGGAGCTGTTTTTT. Translating it yields CASIRDYGAELFF.

This clonotype was found a few times. The chain joins TRBV27 to TRBJ1-6, with D unclear. V was shortened by 7 bases and J by 0 bases, with 13 bases between the two germline ends. CDR3 length: 16 amino acids. In germline, CDR1 is MNHEY, CDR2 SMNVEV (reference sequence). The CDR3 coding sequence is TGTGCCAGCACCTCTTGGGGAAGCTCCTATAATTCACCCCTCCACTTT. Its translation is CASTSWGSSYNSPLHF.

The rearrangement joins TRBV5-1 to TRBJ1-2; 7 bases align to TRBD1. The CDR3 covers 15 residues. After removal of 3 bases from V and 6 bases from J, the junction contained 11 bases not matched to a gene. Germline V CDR1 and CDR2: SGHRS, YFSETQ. For the CDR3, the DNA is TGCGCCAGCAGCTCGCCACCGACAGGGAAAAATGGCTACACCTTC. This encodes CASSSPPTGKNGYTF.

In this sample, this clonotype turned up a few times. The chain uses TRBV20-1 and TRBJ2-1; D is possibly TRBD2 (6 bases). Germline values: CDR1 DFQATT, CDR2 SNEGSKA (reference sequence). Trimming pared 5 bases from V and 3 bases from J, leaving 17 bases between. This CDR3 contains 15 residues. The CDR3 DNA reads TGCAGTGCTGCCGGGACTTCTGATATCTACAATGAGCAGTTCTTC. Translation: CSAAGTSDIYNEQFF.

The table lists this clonotype with a few counts. The V call is TRBV4-1, the J call TRBJ2-3; D call uncertain. Germline CDR1 reads MGHRA; CDR2 reads YSYEKL. V lost 7 bases to trimming and J lost 0 bases, with 14 bases between them. This CDR3 has 15 amino acids. DNA for the CDR3: TGCGCCAGCACCGTCCTCCTTGCTAGCACAGATACGCAGTATTTT. This sequence encodes CASTVLLASTDTQYF.

This clonotype was counted only a few times. The V gene is TRBV20-1, the J gene TRBJ2-1; tentatively, D is TRBD2 (5 bases). The ends were cut back, 6 bases at V and 3 bases at J, with 9 bases in the middle. In germline, CDR1 is DFQATT, CDR2 SNEGSKA (reference sequence). The CDR3 is made up of 12 amino acids. The CDR3 is CSAQRGYNEQFF. The CDR3 DNA sequence: TGCAGTGCCCAACGGGGCTACAATGAGCAGTTCTTC.

This clonotype was counted many times. CDR3 protein: CASRETGAETQYF. The CDR3 nucleotides are TGTGCCAGCAGGGAAACAGGGGCCGAGACCCAGTACTTC. The V gene is TRBV4-2, the J gene TRBJ2-5; TRBD1 aligns across 7 bases. In germline, CDR1 is LGHNA, CDR2 YNFKEQ. V lost 6 bases and J lost 5; bases outside the gene matches: 6. The length of the CDR3 is 13 residues.

This chain links TRBV12-5 with TRBJ2-5, with D maybe TRBD2 (7 bases). The DNA end lines up better with TRBJ2-7; the J call may be wrong. The length of the CDR3 is 11 residues. Germline loops: CDR1 LGHNT, CDR2 FRNRAP. The DNA of the CDR3 is TGTAGGGGGGGCCTTATCGTCGAGCAGTACTTC. Protein sequence: CRGGLIVEQYF.

The genes are TRBV6-5 and TRBJ1-6, with a weak D call TRBD1 (5 bases). The CDR3 has 15 amino acids. Trimming stripped 5 bases from V and 5 bases from J, with 13 bases between. Germline CDR1 and CDR2: MNHEY and SVGAGI. The CDR3 region has the DNA TGTGCCAGCAGTACCATCAGGGTCGATAATTCACCCCTCCACTTT. Translating it yields CASSTIRVDNSPLHF.

As for this clonotype: Being one base from a much bigger clone, this may be a read error. The rearrangement links TRBV4-1 to TRBJ1-2, with a possible D match to TRBD1 (6 bases). CDR1 is MGHRA and CDR2 is YSYEKL in the germline V gene. V lost 1 base and J 7 bases, leaving 22 bases between the germline ends. CDR3 size: 17 residues. The CDR3 DNA sequence: TGCGCCAGCAGCCAAGTACTGGGACGACAGGCTGACTCTGGCTACACCTTC. Its protein product is CASSQVLGRQADSGYTF.

This chain connects TRBV9 to TRBJ1-2; D call uncertain. V was cut by 0 bases and J by 0 bases, with 9 bases left in between. CDR3 length: 15 amino acids. Germline V CDR1 and CDR2: SGDLS, YYNGEE. CDR3 in DNA: TGTGCCAGCAGCGTAGAGGCGCAATCTAACTATGGCTACACCTTC. This codes for CASSVEAQSNYGYTF. Variable domain in full (rest from reference TRBV9 and TRBJ1-2): DSGVTQTPKHLITATGQRVTLRCSPRSGDLSVYWYQQSLDQGLQFLIQYYNGEERAKGNILERFSAQQFPDLHSELNLSSLELGDSALYFCASSVEAQSNYGYTFGSGTRLTVV.

The chain recombines TRBV9 with TRBJ2-7; maybe TRBD2 (6 bases). The ends were cut back, 0 bases at V and 3 bases at J, with 13 bases in the middle. Germline CDR1 and CDR2: SGDLS and YYNGEE. This CDR3 has 15 amino acids. CDR3 amino acids: CASSVGGQGLYEQYF. The DNA for the CDR3 is TGTGCCAGCAGCGTAGGGGGCCAGGGACTCTACGAGCAGTACTTC.

V is TRBV27 and J is TRBJ2-5; D could derive from TRBD1 or TRBD2 (5 bases each). TRBJ2-7 explains the end of the DNA better; the J call may be wrong. Germline assignment: CDR1 MNHEY and CDR2 SMNVEV (reference sequence). The CDR3 is 15 amino acids. The CDR3 nucleotides read TGTGCCAGCAGTTCTCCCGGGGCTAGATTGGACGAGCAGTACTTC. Protein sequence: CASSSPGARLDEQYF.

This sequence joins TRBV20-1 and TRBJ2-5; 10 nucleotides line up with TRBD2. CDR3 length equals 14 residues. The germline CDR1 and CDR2 sequences are DFQATT and SNEGSKA (reference sequence). The ends lost 7 bases at V and 2 bases at J; junction bases unmatched: 7. CDR3 bases: TGCAGTGTATCAGCGGGGGGGCTGCAAGAGACCCAGTACTTC. Translation: CSVSAGGLQETQYF.

This clonotype has a handful of counts. The chain carries TRBV29-1 and TRBJ1-5; no definite D call. V was trimmed by 4 bases and J by 2 bases, leaving 12 bases between them. The CDR3 is 14 residues long. Germline CDR1 and CDR2: SQVTM and ANQGSEA. Here the CDR3 reads CSVAVGGGNQPQHF. In DNA form, the CDR3 reads TGCAGCGTTGCGGTAGGAGGCGGCAATCAGCCCCAGCATTTT.

This chain connects TRBV3-1 to TRBJ1-2, with D possibly being TRBD1 (5 bases). The CDR3 is 13 amino acids. Germline CDR1 reads LGHDT; CDR2 reads YNNKEL (reference sequence). Between the trimmed V and J ends, which lost 3 bases and 6 bases, there was a span of 11 bases. DNA of the CDR3: TGTGCCAGCAGCCAGAATCCGGGGGATGGCTACACCTTC. This sequence encodes CASSQNPGDGYTF.

This clonotype was counted a few times. Written as DNA, the CDR3 is TGTGCCAGCAGCGTAGCTACGGGGCTCAGATACAATGAGCAGTTCTTC. Translating gives CASSVATGLRYNEQFF. The V gene is TRBV9, the J gene TRBJ2-1; D is possibly TRBD1 or TRBD2 (5 bases each). The ends were cut back, 0 bases at V and 4 bases at J, with 14 bases in the middle. The CDR3 is 16 residues long. Looked up from germline, CDR1 is SGDLS and CDR2 is YYNGEE.

This clonotype was observed once. The J gene is TRBJ2-1, the V gene TRBV10-3; no clear D gene. Trimming shortened V by 2 bases and J by 7 bases, and 12 bases separated the two germline ends. Germline lookup yields CDR1 ENHRY and CDR2 SYGVKD. This CDR3 is built from 14 residues. The CDR3 here is CAISEGVLKNEQFF. CDR3 bases: TGTGCCATCAGTGAGGGGGTACTTAAAAATGAGCAGTTCTTC.

The rearrangement joins TRBV18 to TRBJ2-7, with 9 bases lining up with TRBD1. V gave up 8 bases and J gave up 7 bases; unmatched junction bases: 12. CDR1 and CDR2 (germline): KGHSH, LQKENI. This CDR3 is built from 14 residues. The CDR3 here is CASERDRVTGEQYF. CDR3 in DNA: TGTGCCAGCGAGAGGGACAGGGTGACGGGTGAGCAGTACTTC.

This clonotype was observed a handful of times. This chain connects TRBV2 to TRBJ2-7; perhaps TRBD1 as D (5 bases). Trimming took off 6 bases at V and 2 bases at J, with 17 bases between the two ends. There are 15 residues in the CDR3. The germline CDR1 and CDR2 sequences are SNHLY and FYNNEI. CDR3: CASRFQGESTYEQYF. The CDR3 region has the DNA TGTGCCAGCAGATTTCAGGGTGAGTCGACCTACGAGCAGTACTTC.

This chain joins TRBV9 and TRBJ2-1, with D perhaps matching TRBD1 (7 bases). Germline V gives CDR1 SGDLS, CDR2 YYNGEE. The CDR3 sequence is 14 residues long. V was trimmed by 4 bases and J by 8 bases, leaving 16 bases between them. The CDR3 spells CASSLDREVDEQFF. The CDR3 region has the DNA TGTGCCAGCAGCCTAGACAGGGAGGTTGATGAGCAGTTCTTC.

The chain combines TRBV7-2 with TRBJ2-7, with TRBD2 identical over 8 bases. The germline V gene encodes CDR1 SGHTA and CDR2 FQGNSA. The length of the CDR3 is 16 residues. Trimming removed 2 bases from V and 3 bases from J; junction bases left unmatched: 9. The CDR3, as DNA: TGTGCCAGCAGCTTAATGGCAGCGGGAGTTAACTACGAGCAGTACTTC. The encoded protein is CASSLMAAGVNYEQYF.

The CDR3 loop reads CASSVGTSGEETQYF. The DNA of the CDR3 is TGTGCCAGCAGCGTCGGGACTAGCGGGGAAGAGACCCAGTACTTC. V usage is TRBV9 and J usage is TRBJ2-5; 13 bases are shared with TRBD2. V shed 2 bases, J shed 3 bases, and the junction held 1 base outside the gene matches. The CDR3 totals 15 residues. Per germline, CDR1 SGDLS and CDR2 YYNGEE.

The chain has TRBV12-3 or TRBV12-4 and TRBJ2-2, with 11 nucleotides matching TRBD1. The CDR3 contains 16 residues. Trimming removed 7 bases from V and 4 bases from J; junction bases left unmatched: 8. This chain's CDR3 is CASKPGTGGLTGELFF. The CDR3 DNA reads as TGTGCCAGCAAGCCAGGGACAGGGGGACTCACCGGGGAGCTGTTTTTT.